The 32 T cell receptor beta chains given below trace back to one sample, sequenced in a study of cytomegalovirus exposure and HLA in healthy donors. A multiplex PCR was run with 60 Vbeta primers and 13 Jbeta primers. Generated by immunoSEQ multiplex PCR, the TCRdb table keeps only in-frame clones and is missing some. The top ten hold about 2.7% of the sample, which has roughly 120,000 clones, roughly four fifths seen once. Sequenced sample: PBMCs. All receptors come from a woman between 40 and 55 years old in good health and CMV-seropositive.

The V call is TRBV6-1, the J call TRBJ2-1; 7 bases are shared with TRBD1. The length of the CDR3 is 13 residues. The V and J ends lost 3 bases and 9 bases, in that order; junction bases with no gene match: 5. Germline values: CDR1 MNHNS, CDR2 SASEGT. The CDR3 spells CASSETGKIEQFF. As DNA, the CDR3 is TGTGCCAGCAGTGAGACAGGGAAAATTGAGCAGTTCTTC.

The chain has TRBV7-2 and TRBJ2-1, with a possible D match to TRBD2 (6 bases). V was shortened by 5 bases and J by 2 bases, with 13 bases between the two germline ends. The CDR3 sequence is 15 residues long. Germline-derived CDR1 and CDR2 are SGHTA and FQGNSA. CDR3 nucleotide sequence: TGTGCCAGCAGCCCAGAGGCGGGGCCCTACAATGAGCAGTTCTTC. This sequence encodes CASSPEAGPYNEQFF.

The chain is built from TRBV7-2 and TRBJ2-5, with TRBD1 identical over 9 bases. The CDR3 extends over 15 amino acids. V trimming: 0 bases; J trimming: 3 bases; junction bases outside the gene matches: 2. CDR1 is SGHTA and CDR2 is FQGNSA in the germline V gene. The CDR3 DNA sequence: TGTGCCAGCAGCTTAGCCGGGACAGGGAAAGAGACCCAGTACTTC. Translated: CASSLAGTGKETQYF.

V is TRBV6-5 and J is TRBJ1-2; no firm D call. Germline V gene data show CDR1 as MNHEY and CDR2 as SVGAGI. V was pared by 4 bases and J by 7 bases, with 16 bases between. The CDR3 runs 14 residues. The CDR3 DNA reads TGTGCCAGCAGTTCTCCACCGGGAGGTGCTGGCTACACCTTC. Amino acid sequence: CASSSPPGGAGYTF.

The chain uses TRBV19 and TRBJ2-7; 10 bases agree with TRBD1. From germline, CDR1 is LNHDA and CDR2 SQIVND (reference sequence). The CDR3 runs 14 residues. With V trimmed by 1 base and J by 4 bases, 1 base remained unmatched. The CDR3, as DNA: TGTGCCAGTAGTATAGGGACAGGGGGTTACGAGCAGTACTTC. It is translated as CASSIGTGGYEQYF.

This clone was picked up a small number of times. V gene TRBV7-2 combines with J gene TRBJ2-1; D is undetermined. The germline CDR1 and CDR2 sequences are SGHTA and FQGNSA. The CDR3 runs 12 residues. Between the trimmed V and J ends, which lost 3 bases and 5 bases, there was a span of 5 bases. The CDR3: CASSFSHNEQFF. The CDR3 DNA is TGTGCCAGCAGCTTTTCTCACAATGAGCAGTTCTTC.

The chain carries TRBV2 and TRBJ1-1; TRBD1 is a possible D gene (6 bases). CDR3 length: 14 residues. V was shortened by 5 bases and J by 1 base, with 11 bases between the two germline ends. From germline, CDR1 is SNHLY and CDR2 FYNNEI. CDR3 loop: CASSSARGNTEAFF. CDR3 DNA: TGTGCCAGCAGTTCGGCCAGGGGGAACACTGAAGCTTTCTTT. Based on the CDR3 plus reference TRBV2 and TRBJ1-1, the full variable domain is EPEVTQTPSHQVTQMGQEVILRCVPISNHLYFYWYRQILGQKVEFLVSFYNNEISEKSEIFDDQFSVERPDGSNFTLKIRSTKLEDSAMYFCASSSARGNTEAFFGQGTRLTVV.

The count of this clone is one. This chain joins TRBV4-2 and TRBJ1-2; TRBD1 aligns across 12 bases. The CDR3 has 20 amino acids. Trimming took 1 base from V and 8 from J; bases not matched to a gene: 20. The germline gives CDR1 LGHNA, CDR2 YNFKEQ. CDR3 in amino acids: CASSQGNHDVWDRGQRGYTF. CDR3 DNA sequence: TGTGCCAGCAGCCAAGGCAACCACGACGTGTGGGACAGGGGGCAGCGAGGCTACACCTTC.

This chain connects TRBV2 to TRBJ1-2; 7 positions match TRBD1. J was trimmed by 0 bases and V by 1 base; bases with no gene match: 11. There are 18 residues in the CDR3. The germline V gene encodes CDR1 SNHLY and CDR2 FYNNEI. The CDR3 here is CASSEGVAGGRANYGYTF. In nucleotides, the CDR3 is TGTGCCAGCAGTGAAGGAGTTGCAGGGGGTAGAGCTAACTATGGCTACACCTTC.

The chain links TRBV5-1 to TRBJ1-5; no clear D gene. CDR1 is SGHRS and CDR2 is YFSETQ in the germline V gene. The V end was cut by 0 bases, the J end by 6 bases, with 10 bases between. The CDR3 contains 14 residues. The CDR3 DNA reads as TGCGCCAGCAGCTTGGGAGTATCGGGTCAGCCCCAGCATTTT. This encodes CASSLGVSGQPQHF.

The J gene is TRBJ1-2, the V gene TRBV29-1, with D tentatively TRBD1 (6 bases). The CDR3 runs 12 residues. Germline CDR1 reads SQVTM; CDR2 reads ANQGSEA. V lost 4 bases to trimming and J lost 7 bases, with 13 bases between them. In DNA, the CDR3 is TGCAGCGTTGTTCAGGGGACGAGTGGCTACACCTTC. Its protein product is CSVVQGTSGYTF.

This chain connects TRBV5-8 to TRBJ2-6; 10 positions agree with TRBD1. The length of the CDR3 is 17 residues. Germline CDR1 and CDR2: SGHTS and YDEGEE. J lost 0 bases, V lost 4 bases, and 4 bases had no gene match. This CDR3 reads CASSRDRGFSGANVLTF. Here the CDR3 DNA reads TGTGCCAGCAGCCGGGACAGGGGTTTCTCTGGGGCCAACGTCCTGACTTTC.

This clone was counted a few times. The J gene is TRBJ2-1, the V gene TRBV28; a weak D match, TRBD2 (5 bases). Deletions cut 6 bases from V and 15 bases from J, with 15 bases between. This CDR3 comprises 11 residues. CDR1 is MDHEN, CDR2 SYDVKM, per germline. The CDR3 nucleotides read TGTGCCAGCAGCCGAGGAACGGAGGCGTTCTTC. Protein sequence: CASSRGTEAFF.

The rearrangement uses TRBV7-8 and TRBJ2-7, with D hard to call. This CDR3 region has 15 residues. The V end was cut by 4 bases, the J end by 3 bases, with 16 bases between. Germline-derived CDR1 and CDR2 are SGHVS and FQNEAQ. CDR3: CASSSQSYHYYEQYF. CDR3 nucleotide sequence: TGTGCCAGCAGCTCCCAATCCTACCATTACTACGAGCAGTACTTC.

The chain links TRBV19 to TRBJ1-1; D possibly corresponds to TRBD1 (6 bases). The CDR3 is 11 residues long. V lost 6 bases and J lost 7, with 9 bases in between. Germline V CDR1 and CDR2: LNHDA, SQIVND (reference sequence). CDR3 residues: CASSDRIEAFF. As DNA, the CDR3 is TGTGCCAGTAGCGACAGGATTGAAGCTTTCTTT.

The genes are TRBV5-6 and TRBJ1-1, with TRBD1 identical over 8 bases. The CDR3 covers 17 residues. V lost 5 bases to trimming and J lost 0 bases; unmatched junction nucleotides: 12. Germline loops: CDR1 SGHDT, CDR2 YYEEEE. The CDR3 bases are TGTGCCAGCAGGGACGACAGGGGCAGGGGATTGAACACTGAAGCTTTCTTT. It codes for CASRDDRGRGLNTEAFF. Filled out from reference TRBV5-6 and TRBJ1-1, the complete variable domain reads DAGVTQSPTHLIKTRGQQVTLRCSPKSGHDTVSWYQQALGQGPQFIFQYYEEEERQRGNFPDRFSGHQFPNYSSELNVNALLLGDSALYLCASRDDRGRGLNTEAFFGQGTRLTVV.

This chain connects TRBV5-4 to TRBJ2-1; possible D gene TRBD2, 5 bases. Deletions cut 4 bases from V and 9 bases from J, with 17 bases between. Per germline, CDR1 SGHNT and CDR2 YYREEE (reference sequence). The CDR3 runs to 14 residues. The CDR3 DNA follows: TGTGCCAGCAGCCAAATCGGACGTGAGGGTGAGCAGTTCTTC. It specifies CASSQIGREGEQFF.

The chain joins TRBV4-3 to TRBJ1-2, with D tentatively TRBD1 (6 bases). CDR1 and CDR2 (germline): LGHNA, YSLEER. This CDR3 region has 13 residues. V dropped 4 bases and J dropped 5 bases, with 11 bases sitting between them. In DNA form, the CDR3 reads TGCGCCAGCAGCCCCTATAGGGGGTATGGCTACACCTTC. This encodes CASSPYRGYGYTF.

This clone was detected a few times. The chain joins TRBV9 to TRBJ1-6; a weak D match, TRBD1 (5 bases). This CDR3 has 16 residues. Trimming pared 3 bases from V and 5 bases from J, leaving 15 bases between. CDR1 is SGDLS and CDR2 is YYNGEE in the germline V gene. CDR3 in amino acids: CASSERPGGNNSPLHF. The CDR3 nucleotides read TGTGCCAGCAGCGAAAGACCCGGGGGTAATAATTCACCCCTCCACTTT.

The chain employs TRBV30 and TRBJ2-1; 10 bases are a match to TRBD2. With V trimmed by 2 bases and J by 5 bases, 6 bases remained unmatched. This CDR3 contains 15 residues. CDR1 is GTSNPN and CDR2 is SVGIG in the germline V gene (reference sequence). Here the CDR3 reads CAWSIPGLADNEQFF. The CDR3 DNA reads TGTGCCTGGAGTATTCCCGGACTAGCGGACAATGAGCAGTTCTTC.

The chain recombines TRBV6-5 with TRBJ2-7; TRBD1 agrees at 7 bases. V trimming: 6 bases; J trimming: 2 bases; junction bases outside the gene matches: 1. Germline-derived CDR1 and CDR2 are MNHEY and SVGAGI. This CDR3 contains 12 residues. The CDR3 is CASRGQPYEQYF. The DNA for the CDR3 is TGTGCCAGCAGGGGACAGCCCTACGAGCAGTACTTC.

This chain links TRBV6-5 with TRBJ2-3; 7 bases line up with TRBD2. V was clipped by 8 bases and J by 3 bases; unmatched bases: 8. The CDR3 sequence is 14 residues long. The germline V gene encodes CDR1 MNHEY and CDR2 SVGAGI. The CDR3 region is CASGTGLVTDTQYF. The CDR3 DNA follows: TGTGCCAGCGGGACTGGACTAGTAACAGATACGCAGTATTTT.

The rearrangement joins TRBV29-1 to TRBJ1-1; D is undetermined. The length of the CDR3 is 17 residues. The V end was cut by 0 bases, the J end by 0 bases, with 17 bases between. Germline V lookup: CDR1 SQVTM, CDR2 ANQGSEA. The CDR3 coding sequence is TGCAGCGTTGAAGATCTTTGGGCGGGAGAGATGAACACTGAAGCTTTCTTT. Translating it yields CSVEDLWAGEMNTEAFF.

This chain uses TRBV9 with TRBJ1-6; possibly TRBD1 for D (5 bases). Trimming removed 6 bases at V and 6 bases at J, with 16 bases between. The CDR3 has 15 residues. Per germline, CDR1 SGDLS and CDR2 YYNGEE. The CDR3 protein is CASNRRGQFNSPLHF. Here the CDR3 DNA reads TGTGCCAGCAACCGACGTGGACAATTTAATTCACCCCTCCACTTT.

The V and J genes are TRBV5-4 and TRBJ2-3; D is unclear. The CDR3 sequence is 16 residues long. In germline, CDR1 is SGHNT, CDR2 YYREEE (reference sequence). The V and J ends lost 0 bases and 4 bases respectively, with 15 bases between them. This CDR3 reads CASSLGPLRNADTQYF. The CDR3 coding sequence is TGTGCCAGCAGCTTGGGCCCCCTCAGAAACGCAGATACGCAGTATTTT.

The CDR3 sequence: CALDRGQETQYF. The CDR3 DNA follows: TGTGCCTTGGACAGGGGCCAGGAGACCCAGTACTTC. The genes are TRBV30 and TRBJ2-5, with 9 bases lining up with TRBD1. Germline CDR1 reads GTSNPN; CDR2 reads SVGIG (reference sequence). V lost 7 bases and J lost 5; bases outside the gene matches: 5. This CDR3 has 12 amino acids.

The chain joins TRBV30 to TRBJ1-3; 7 nucleotides line up with TRBD1. From germline, CDR1 is GTSNPN and CDR2 SVGIG (reference sequence). V lost 7 bases, J lost 0 bases, and 15 bases stayed unmatched. The length of the CDR3 is 17 residues. The DNA for the CDR3 is TGTGCCTATCTACCGGGACAGCTATTAACCTCTGGAAACACCATATATTTT. Residues: CAYLPGQLLTSGNTIYF.

The chain uses TRBV6-1 and TRBJ1-5, with D uncertain. Germline values: CDR1 MNHNS, CDR2 SASEGT. The V end lost 6 bases, the J end lost 0 bases, and 9 bases lay between the germline ends. The CDR3 runs to 14 residues. The CDR3 region is CASSPLYSNQPQHF. DNA for the CDR3: TGTGCCAGCAGCCCGTTATATAGCAATCAGCCCCAGCATTTT.

This clone was seen a few times. In DNA, the CDR3 is TGTGCCAGCAGCTTAGTTGTATTCGGACAGACTAACACTGAAGCTTTCTTT. Its translation: CASSLVVFGQTNTEAFF. The rearrangement links TRBV7-2 to TRBJ1-1; D is possibly TRBD1 (6 bases). The germline V and J ends were trimmed by 1 base and 2 bases, with 17 bases remaining between them. In germline, CDR1 is SGHTA, CDR2 FQGNSA. The CDR3 has 17 amino acids. Based on the CDR3 plus reference TRBV7-2 and TRBJ1-1, the full variable domain is GAGVSQSPSNKVTEKGKDVELRCDPISGHTALYWYRQSLGQGLEFLIYFQGNSAPDKSGLPSDRFSAERTGGSVSTLTIQRTQQEDSAVYLCASSLVVFGQTNTEAFFGQGTRLTVV.

J is TRBJ1-1 and V is TRBV19; TRBD1 matches 9 bases. Trimming at V came to 5 bases and at J to 1 base, leaving 11 bases not matched to a gene. This CDR3 comprises 17 residues. The germline V gene encodes CDR1 LNHDA and CDR2 SQIVND (reference sequence). CDR3: CASSAPTGGVRNTEAFF. The CDR3 DNA is TGTGCCAGTAGTGCGCCGACAGGGGGGGTTCGGAACACTGAAGCTTTCTTT.

The chain links TRBV2 to TRBJ2-7; TRBD1 matches at 7 bases. Germline V gives CDR1 SNHLY, CDR2 FYNNEI. The CDR3 loop spans 12 amino acids. J lost 6 bases, V lost 10 bases, and 9 bases had no gene match. CDR3 nucleotides: TGTGCCAACATGGACAGGCCTGGCGAGCAGTACTTC. Protein: CANMDRPGEQYF.

This sequence joins TRBV6-1 and TRBJ1-5; 7 bases fit TRBD1. V trimming: 6 bases; J trimming: 6 bases; junction bases outside the gene matches: 8. Germline V gene lookup returns CDR1 MNHNS and CDR2 SASEGT. The CDR3 loop spans 14 amino acids. CDR3 bases: TGTGCCAGCAGGAAAACAGGGGTCGGTCAGCCCCAGCATTTT. Its protein is CASRKTGVGQPQHF.